Each of the 18 T cell receptor beta chains below was sequenced from the same sample in a study of human T cells and chemical hapten exposure. TCRdb re-called the RACE reads through MiXCR, storing one row per CDR3 protein. Of tens of thousands of distinct CDR3 sequences in the sample, around 10% were seen once. Indicated time point: patch test 1, 2 weeks after DPC sensitization. Indicated treatment: therapeutic diphenylcyclopropenone sensitization with weekly scalp DPC. The authors extracted total RNA from unfractionated whole blood. Sequenced here: whole blood, sampled in connection with sensitization to the hapten diphenylcyclopropenone (DPC). The source of these receptors is a woman in her forties with alopecia areata. Some clones in this sample may be carry-over from other donors' samples.

The table lists this clonotype with many counts. CDR3 protein: CASSNLEGAHTEAFF. CDR3 nucleotides: TGTGCCAGCTCGAACCTTGAGGGGGCGCACACTGAAGCTTTCTTT. The chain recombines TRBV18 with TRBJ1-1, with 7 bases identical to TRBD1. The CDR3 spans 15 residues. Germline-derived CDR1 and CDR2 are KGHSH and LQKENI. J lost 3 bases, V lost 6 bases, and 10 bases had no gene match.

This clonotype was observed a handful of times. The rearrangement joins TRBV18 to TRBJ1-1, with a weak D call TRBD1 (5 bases). The CDR3 length is 13 residues. Germline-derived CDR1 and CDR2 are KGHSH and LQKENI. Trimming took 5 bases from V and 1 from J, leaving 8 bases between them. CDR3 in DNA: TGTGCCAGCTCATCGACAGAGAACACTGAAGCTTTCTTT. Translation: CASSSTENTEAFF. Looking up the rest from reference TRBV18 and TRBJ1-1 gives the full variable domain: NAGVMQNPRHLVRRRGQEARLRCSPMKGHSHVYWYRQLPEEGLKFMVYLQKENIIDESGMPKERFSAEFPKEGPSILRIQQVVRGDSAAYFCASSSTENTEAFFGQGTRLTVV.

The chain has TRBV9 and TRBJ2-1; 12 nucleotides align to TRBD2. This CDR3 spans 15 amino acids. Looked up from germline, CDR1 is SGDLS and CDR2 is YYNGEE. The junction had 7 bases not matched to a gene; V was cut back by 3 bases and J by 9 bases. CDR3 DNA sequence: TGTGCCAGCAGCGCGAGACTAGCGGGGGAGGGTGAGCAGTTCTTC. This sequence encodes CASSARLAGEGEQFF.

Turning to this clonotype: One base away lies a much larger clone, so this may be a sequencing read error. The rearrangement uses TRBV7-9 and TRBJ1-1; no definite D call. The CDR3 consists of 13 residues. CDR1 and CDR2 (germline): SEHNR, FQNEAQ (reference sequence). The CDR3 DNA is TGTGCCAGCAGCTTAACAGAGAACACTAAAGCTTTCTTT. It yields the protein CASSLTENTKAFF.

V is TRBV28 and J is TRBJ1-1; D gene ambiguous. Germline lookup yields CDR1 MDHEN and CDR2 SYDVKM. V dropped 8 bases and J dropped 5 bases, with 15 bases sitting between them. The CDR3 consists of 13 residues. The CDR3 coding sequence is TGTGCCAGCGGGTACAGACATCGGACTGAAGCTTTCTTT. This codes for CASGYRHRTEAFF.

This clonotype was seen at least ten times. This chain links TRBV6-1 with TRBJ1-4, with no clear D. This CDR3 has 17 amino acids. The germline V gene has CDR1 MNHNS and CDR2 SASEGT. Trimming pared 4 bases from V and 4 bases from J, leaving 19 bases between. The CDR3 sequence is CASSAWGLTRGNEKLFF. CDR3 coding DNA: TGTGCCAGCAGTGCATGGGGTTTAACGCGGGGTAATGAAAAACTGTTTTTT.

This clonotype came up many times. The V gene is TRBV7-2, the J gene TRBJ2-7; D is ambiguous. The germline V gene encodes CDR1 SGHTA and CDR2 FQGNSA. The V gene lost 3 bases and the J gene lost 0 bases, with 12 bases spanning the gap. This CDR3 is 15 amino acids long. CDR3 nucleotides: TGTGCCAGCAGCTTCCGGACGGAGAGCTCCTACGAGCAGTACTTC. This sequence encodes CASSFRTESSYEQYF.

V usage is TRBV21-1 and J usage is TRBJ2-7; TRBD1, the D gene given by the table, was not confirmed from the DNA. TRBV21-1 is tagged as a pseudogene. The CDR3 sequence is 17 residues long. The CDR3 bases are TGTGCCAGCAGCAAAAAAGGGCCCGGGACAGCGTCCTACGAGCAGTACTTC. Its protein product is CASSKKGPGTASYEQYF.

This chain uses TRBV28 with TRBJ2-7; D uncertain. CDR1 MDHEN and CDR2 SYDVKM come from the germline V gene. CDR3 size: 11 residues. V was clipped by 4 bases and J by 2 bases, with 3 bases between them. CDR3 region: CASSSTYEQYV. CDR3 nucleotides: TGTGCCAGCAGTTCCACCTACGAGCAGTACGTC.

This chain connects TRBV29-1 to TRBJ2-2; D remains ambiguous. Germline V gene sequence: CDR1 SQVTM, CDR2 ANQGSEA. The CDR3 loop spans 13 amino acids. Trimming stripped 4 bases from V and 7 bases from J, with 13 bases between. This CDR3 is CSVAKDAGGELFF. The DNA of the CDR3 is TGCAGCGTTGCTAAGGATGCAGGCGGGGAGCTGTTTTTT.

This clonotype has more than one count but fewer than ten. The chain uses TRBV27 and TRBJ2-1, with TRBD2 identical over 11 bases. The germline gives CDR1 MNHEY, CDR2 SMNVEV (reference sequence). The CDR3 loop spans 16 amino acids. The J segment lost 3 bases and the V segment lost 4 bases, leaving 5 bases of the junction unmatched. CDR3: CASSSPSGGNYNEQFF. For the CDR3, the DNA is TGTGCCAGCAGTTCTCCTAGCGGGGGGAACTACAATGAGCAGTTCTTC.

This clonotype has a handful of counts. The CDR3 spells CASSYEYEGAFF. CDR3 sequence (DNA): TGTGCCAGCAGCTACGAATACGAGGGAGCTTTCTTT. V and J are TRBV11-2 and TRBJ1-1; unclear D gene. The V gene lost 4 bases and the J gene lost 10 bases, with 13 bases spanning the gap. There are 12 residues in the CDR3. CDR1 SGHAT and CDR2 FQNNGV come from the germline V gene.

This clonotype was detected only a few times. This chain connects TRBV28 to TRBJ1-4; TRBD1 might be the D (5 bases). CDR1 and CDR2 (germline): MDHEN, SYDVKM. The CDR3 runs 15 residues. The V and J ends lost 3 bases and 0 bases respectively, with 8 bases between them. In DNA, the CDR3 is TGTGCCAGCAGTTTCCAAGGGGCAACTAATGAAAAACTGTTTTTT. Protein: CASSFQGATNEKLFF.

This clonotype was counted between two and nine times. The rearrangement uses TRBV12-3 or TRBV12-4 and TRBJ2-7; no reliable D call. The length of the CDR3 is 14 residues. The V end was cut by 10 bases, the J end by 1 base, with 17 bases between. The CDR3 DNA is TGTGCCACTAACATCGGCGGTTCTTCCTACGAGCAGTACTTC. It encodes CATNIGGSSYEQYF.

This clonotype showed up just a few times. The chain couples TRBV28 to TRBJ1-5; D unresolved. The length of the CDR3 is 12 residues. Between the trimmed V and J ends, which lost 5 bases and 5 bases, there was a span of 7 bases. Per the germline V gene, CDR1 is MDHEN and CDR2 is SYDVKM. The DNA for the CDR3 is TGTGCCAGCAGTCGGCCGGATCAGCCCCAGCATTTT. It specifies CASSRPDQPQHF.

This clonotype was found many times. The chain combines TRBV4-1 with TRBJ2-2; TRBD2 matches at 8 bases. This CDR3 has 15 amino acids. The germline gives CDR1 MGHRA, CDR2 YSYEKL. V shed 2 bases, J shed 6 bases, and the junction held 5 bases outside the gene matches. The CDR3 DNA is TGCGCCAGCAGCCAACCTTCACTAGCGGCCGGGGAGCTGTTTTTT. It encodes CASSQPSLAAGELFF.

At least ten counts were recorded for this clonotype. V and J are TRBV14 and TRBJ2-3; perhaps D is TRBD1 or TRBD2 (5 bases each). Looked up from germline, CDR1 is SGHDN and CDR2 is FVKESK. V gave up 4 bases and J gave up 4 bases, with 18 bases separating them. This CDR3 contains 16 residues. The CDR3 here is CASSPLGRLYSDTQYF. The DNA for the CDR3 is TGTGCCAGCAGCCCCTTGGGGCGACTATATTCAGATACGCAGTATTTT.

A few counts support this clonotype. J is TRBJ2-2 and V is TRBV6-4; no definite D call. Deletions cut 2 bases from V and 13 bases from J, with 11 bases between. Per the germline V gene, CDR1 is MRHNA and CDR2 is SNTAGT. This CDR3 has 12 residues. For the CDR3, the DNA is TGTGCCAGCAGTGACGTGGGATCAGGGCTGTTTTTT. Its protein product is CASSDVGSGLFF.